The entry that follows covers one T cell receptor (beta chain) sequence. The sample is drawn from a study of blood T cell repertoires in COVID-19. Overall study context: T cells, B-cell-depleted T cells, or PBMCs supplied cDNA or gDNA.

Germline lookup yields CDR1 MNHEY and CDR2 SVGAGI. This CDR3 spans 14 amino acids. Trimming at V came to 8 bases and at J to 0 bases, leaving 4 bases not matched to a gene. Everyone who took part was 18 to 89 years old, and they came from over 20 US areas. Either two negative PCRs, clearance, or symptom resolution qualified Cohort 3 donors as recovered. Sequencing was performed with immunoSEQ multiplex PCR; in TCRdb, only in-frame clones are kept and a portion is missing. Among about 200,000 clones listed, about 89% were seen once. Sequences were obtained from PBMCs or T cells enriched from blood (not recorded which). The rearrangement links TRBV6-5 to TRBJ2-1, with 7 bases aligning to TRBD2. The sequence derives from a woman aged 18-29 years who had recovered from COVID-19. The CDR3 is CASPRGSSYNEQFF. The CDR3 DNA reads TGTGCCAGCCCTCGCGGGAGCTCCTACAATGAGCAGTTCTTC.